These 26 T cell receptor beta chains were all obtained from the same sample, sequenced in a study of PD-L1 blockade in urothelial cancer. Some clones are missing from TCRdb's copy, which holds only in-frame ones; the method was immunoSEQ multiplex PCR. The sample includes around 45,000 clones, 88% of them seen just once. The input for sequencing was PBMCs, taken around atezolizumab (anti-PD-L1) treatment. Receptors were obtained from a woman aged 60-75 years with urothelial cancer.

This clone was counted a single time. CDR3 nucleotides: TGTGCCAGCAGCACGGCCCCGGGACAGGGGGGCAATCAGCCCCAGCATTTT. This encodes CASSTAPGQGGNQPQHF. The rearrangement links TRBV5-5 to TRBJ1-5; 11 nucleotides line up with TRBD1. V gave up 4 bases and J gave up 2 bases; unmatched junction bases: 8. The CDR3 runs 17 residues. CDR1 and CDR2 from the germline V gene are SGHKS and YYEKEE (reference sequence).

The chain links TRBV6-6 to TRBJ2-7; 11 nucleotides agree with TRBD2. After removal of 6 bases from V and 3 bases from J, the junction contained 7 bases not matched to a gene. Germline CDR1 and CDR2: MNHNY and SVGAGI (reference sequence). The CDR3 is made up of 15 amino acids. The DNA for the CDR3 is TGTGCCAGCAGCCCCACTAGCGGGAGTGTCTACGAGCAGTACTTC. Encoded protein: CASSPTSGSVYEQYF.

V usage is TRBV7-3 and J usage is TRBJ1-6, with a possible D match to TRBD1 (6 bases). V gave up 6 bases and J gave up 8 bases, with 11 bases separating them. The CDR3 spans 13 residues. Germline lookup yields CDR1 SGHTA and CDR2 FQGTGA. This CDR3 is CASSYRVDSPLHF. The CDR3 DNA sequence: TGTGCCAGCAGTTACAGGGTCGATTCACCCCTCCACTTT.

The V and J genes are TRBV18 and TRBJ2-3; D may be TRBD2 (5 bases). V shed 3 bases and J shed 4 bases, with 8 bases lying between them. Germline CDR1 is KGHSH and CDR2 is LQKENI. This CDR3 spans 13 amino acids. The CDR3 DNA sequence: TGTGCCAGCTCACCCGCGCGGGCAGATACGCAGTATTTT. Protein product: CASSPARADTQYF.

The chain links TRBV29-1 to TRBJ2-3; D possibly corresponds to TRBD1 (6 bases). This CDR3 is built from 14 residues. Germline CDR1 is SQVTM and CDR2 is ANQGSEA. Trimming took off 6 bases at V and 5 bases at J, with 18 bases between the two ends. CDR3 nucleotide sequence: TGCAGCGTCCAAGTGGGGGCCCTAAAAGATACGCAGTATTTT. Amino acids: CSVQVGALKDTQYF.

V gene TRBV5-6 combines with J gene TRBJ2-1; D call uncertain. The germline CDR1 and CDR2 sequences are SGHDT and YYEEEE. V was cut by 3 bases and J by 5 bases, with 9 bases left in between. This CDR3 contains 13 residues. The CDR3 region is CASSYTRNNEQFF. Written as DNA, the CDR3 is TGTGCCAGCAGCTATACACGCAACAATGAGCAGTTCTTC.

The chain uses TRBV28 and TRBJ2-3; D might be TRBD2 (5 bases). The CDR3 contains 14 residues. CDR1 and CDR2 from the germline V gene are MDHEN and SYDVKM. V lost 6 bases and J 0 bases, leaving 10 bases between the germline ends. The CDR3 DNA is TGTGCCAGCAGGCCCGGAGGTAGCACAGATACGCAGTATTTT. Translation gives CASRPGGSTDTQYF.

The rearrangement links TRBV19 to TRBJ1-5, with 8 bases lining up with TRBD1. Germline CDR1 LNHDA, CDR2 SQIVND (reference sequence). The CDR3 length is 15 residues. With V trimmed by 9 bases and J by 0 bases, 7 bases remained unmatched. The CDR3 DNA reads TGTGCCAGCGTCACAGGGGGATCTAGCAATCAGCCCCAGCATTTT. Encoded protein: CASVTGGSSNQPQHF.

V usage is TRBV28 and J usage is TRBJ2-7; D might be TRBD1 (6 bases). Germline V gives CDR1 MDHEN, CDR2 SYDVKM. Trimming pared 4 bases from V and 0 bases from J, leaving 13 bases between. This CDR3 comprises 15 residues. The DNA for the CDR3 is TGTGCCAGCAGTTCTGGGGGCCCCCCCTCCTACGAGCAGTACTTC. Encoded protein: CASSSGGPPSYEQYF. Together with reference TRBV28 and TRBJ2-7, the CDR3 gives the full variable domain: DVKVTQSSRYLVKRTGEKVFLECVQDMDHENMFWYRQDPGLGLRLIYFSYDVKMKEKGDIPEGYSVSREKKERFSLILESASTNQTSMYLCASSSGGPPSYEQYFGPGTRLTVT.

The rearrangement uses TRBV9 and TRBJ2-1; maybe TRBD2 (6 bases). Germline V gene sequence: CDR1 SGDLS, CDR2 YYNGEE. V dropped 2 bases and J dropped 6 bases, with 9 bases sitting between them. The CDR3 runs 13 residues. In DNA form, the CDR3 reads TGTGCCAGCAGCGTCGGACTAATCAATGAGCAGTTCTTC. This sequence encodes CASSVGLINEQFF. The complete variable domain, with remaining parts taken from reference TRBV9 and TRBJ2-1, reads DSGVTQTPKHLITATGQRVTLRCSPRSGDLSVYWYQQSLDQGLQFLIQYYNGEERAKGNILERFSAQQFPDLHSELNLSSLELGDSALYFCASSVGLINEQFFGPGTRLTVL.

This chain joins TRBV18 and TRBJ2-7; 10 bases align to TRBD2. V shed 0 bases and J 9 bases; nucleotides not matched to a gene: 8. This CDR3 has 15 residues. Germline V CDR1 and CDR2: KGHSH, LQKENI. CDR3 residues: CASSPPSSGSLVQYF. DNA for the CDR3: TGTGCCAGCTCACCACCGTCTAGCGGGAGTTTGGTGCAGTACTTC.

The chain is built from TRBV7-8 and TRBJ1-2; D might be TRBD1 (5 bases). Germline CDR1 SGHVS, CDR2 FQNEAQ. CDR3 length equals 16 residues. V was pared by 1 base and J by 1 base, with 13 bases between. The CDR3 sequence is CASSLGVPGNNYGYTF. CDR3 nucleotides: TGTGCCAGCAGCTTAGGGGTTCCAGGGAATAACTATGGCTACACCTTC. The full variable domain, completed using reference TRBV7-8 and TRBJ1-2, is GAGVSQSPRYKVAKRGQDVALRCDPISGHVSLFWYQQALGQGPEFLTYFQNEAQLDKSGLPSDRFFAERPEGSVSTLKIQRTQQEDSAVYLCASSLGVPGNNYGYTFGSGTRLTVV.

The rearrangement uses TRBV29-1 and TRBJ2-1, with D possibly being TRBD2 (5 bases). The CDR3 contains 12 residues. The germline V and J ends were trimmed by 4 bases and 3 bases, with 7 bases remaining between them. Looked up from germline, CDR1 is SQVTM and CDR2 is ANQGSEA. The CDR3 reads CSVGTSYNEQFF. Written as DNA, the CDR3 is TGCAGCGTTGGAACTAGCTACAATGAGCAGTTCTTC.

The chain joins TRBV9 to TRBJ2-7; weak D call: TRBD1 (6 bases). This CDR3 contains 16 residues. The V and J ends lost 0 bases and 7 bases respectively, with 20 bases between them. From germline, CDR1 is SGDLS and CDR2 YYNGEE. The CDR3: CASSVGNRALSWEQYF. The CDR3 DNA reads TGTGCCAGCAGCGTAGGAAACAGGGCCCTCAGTTGGGAGCAGTACTTC.

The genes are TRBV7-9 and TRBJ1-4, with D possibly matching TRBD1 (5 bases). The CDR3 consists of 14 residues. Germline loops: CDR1 SEHNR, CDR2 FQNEAQ (reference sequence). Trimming stripped 4 bases from V and 5 bases from J, with 11 bases between. The CDR3 loop is CASSSRVLNEKLFF. The CDR3 DNA sequence: TGTGCCAGCAGCTCCAGGGTGCTGAATGAAAAACTGTTTTTT.

The rearrangement links TRBV5-8 to TRBJ1-1; 8 bases agree with TRBD1. The CDR3 totals 14 residues. CDR1 and CDR2 (germline): SGHTS, YDEGEE. Unmatched junction bases numbered 3, after V lost 4 bases and J lost 1 base. The CDR3 is CASSTTGANTEAFF. CDR3 in DNA: TGTGCCAGCAGCACGACAGGGGCGAACACTGAAGCTTTCTTT.

The rearrangement joins TRBV2 to TRBJ1-6; D is unclear. In germline, CDR1 is SNHLY, CDR2 FYNNEI. The CDR3 sequence is 15 residues long. Trimming took 4 bases from V and 7 from J, leaving 14 bases between them. The chain's CDR3 is CASSVTPEENSPLHF. CDR3 nucleotide sequence: TGTGCCAGCAGTGTCACACCTGAGGAGAATTCACCCCTCCACTTT.

This chain links TRBV15 with TRBJ2-7, with D uncertain. This CDR3 is 14 amino acids long. V shed 1 base and J shed 3 bases, with 10 bases lying between them. Germline V gene lookup returns CDR1 LNHNV and CDR2 YYDKDF (reference sequence). CDR3 sequence: CATSRGKQLYEQYF. The CDR3 bases are TGTGCCACCAGCAGAGGCAAACAGCTCTACGAGCAGTACTTC. Using reference TRBV15 and TRBJ2-7 for the parts outside the CDR3, the full variable domain is DAMVIQNPRYQVTQFGKPVTLSCSQTLNHNVMYWYQQKSSQAPKLLFHYYDKDFNNEADTPDNFQSRRPNTSFCFLDIRSPGLGDTAMYLCATSRGKQLYEQYFGPGTRLTVT.

The rearrangement uses TRBV18 and TRBJ1-4; D ambiguous. The germline CDR1 and CDR2 sequences are KGHSH and LQKENI. Trimming pared 4 bases from V and 5 bases from J, leaving 11 bases between. This CDR3 region has 14 residues. CDR3 loop: CASSRDGGNEKLFF. CDR3 nucleotides: TGTGCCAGCTCACGGGATGGCGGGAATGAAAAACTGTTTTTT.

This sequence joins TRBV10-3 and TRBJ2-3, with 8 nucleotides matching TRBD1. J lost 4 bases, V lost 6 bases, and 6 bases had no gene match. The CDR3 sequence is 14 residues long. From germline, CDR1 is ENHRY and CDR2 SYGVKD. In nucleotides, the CDR3 is TGTGCCATCAGATTTGACAGGGGAGCAGATACGCAGTATTTT. It encodes CAIRFDRGADTQYF.

The chain recombines TRBV7-8 with TRBJ1-1; possible D gene TRBD1, 5 bases. This CDR3 is 17 amino acids long. The germline gives CDR1 SGHVS, CDR2 FQNEAQ. With 4 bases removed from V and 1 base from J, the gap between germline ends came to 19 bases. CDR3 loop: CASSWTLRYGQNTEAFF. CDR3 in DNA: TGTGCCAGCAGCTGGACATTGCGGTACGGACAGAACACTGAAGCTTTCTTT.

This chain links TRBV7-2 with TRBJ1-6, with D tentatively TRBD1 (6 bases). The CDR3 spans 15 residues. Between the trimmed V and J ends, which lost 1 base and 10 bases, there was a span of 14 bases. Germline V gives CDR1 SGHTA, CDR2 FQGNSA. Here the CDR3 reads CASSLGARGRSPLHF. The CDR3, as DNA: TGTGCCAGCAGCTTAGGCGCCAGGGGAAGGTCACCCCTCCACTTT.

The chain joins TRBV27 to TRBJ2-5; TRBD2 matches at 12 bases. The length of the CDR3 is 15 residues. Trimming took 3 bases from V and 5 from J; bases not matched to a gene: 4. Looked up from germline, CDR1 is MNHEY and CDR2 is SMNVEV (reference sequence). The CDR3 region has the DNA TGTGCCAGCAGTTTCGGGACTAGCGGGCGGGAGACCCAGTACTTC. Translating gives CASSFGTSGRETQYF.

In its sample, this clone ranks as medium-sized. This chain uses TRBV18 with TRBJ1-1; D gene uncertain. The CDR3 is 13 residues long. Germline CDR1 and CDR2: KGHSH and LQKENI. V was pared by 4 bases and J by 4 bases, with 10 bases between. The CDR3 loop reads CASSREVATEAFF. CDR3 nucleotide sequence: TGTGCCAGCTCACGGGAGGTGGCCACTGAAGCTTTCTTT.

This chain uses TRBV5-6 with TRBJ2-7; D possibly corresponds to TRBD1 (6 bases). CDR3 length: 14 residues. Germline-derived CDR1 and CDR2 are SGHDT and YYEEEE. V lost 5 bases and J lost 1, with 13 bases in between. The CDR3, as DNA: TGTGCCAGCAGTCCCCCGGGACAATCCTACGAGCAGTACTTC. Protein product: CASSPPGQSYEQYF.

The V and J genes are TRBV5-4 and TRBJ2-5; D uncertain. This CDR3 comprises 17 residues. Germline loops: CDR1 SGHNT, CDR2 YYREEE (reference sequence). V shed 4 bases and J shed 1 base, with 20 bases lying between them. The CDR3 sequence: CASSLILGVRIQETQYF. Here the CDR3 DNA reads TGTGCCAGCAGCCTGATTCTTGGCGTCAGGATCCAAGAGACCCAGTACTTC.